This TCR beta chain is from a study of radiotherapy plus CTLA-4 blockade in lung cancer. Study-level background: Objective responses were documented in around 19% of patients, with disease control in roughly 31%.

Germline CDR1 reads KGHSH; CDR2 reads LQKENI. The V end was cut by 1 base, the J end by 1 base, with 4 bases between. The CDR3 totals 13 residues. Study findings and constraints: Early blood T cell clone dynamics, with interferon-beta, were reported to best predict response.

A word on this clone: Its specificity is not known.

Sequenced by immunoSEQ multiplex PCR; TCRdb stores in-frame clones only, minus some. This table has about 110,000 clones, roughly 80% appearing once. The specimen comprised peripheral blood, sampled from a patient treated with radiotherapy plus ipilimumab. This sequence joins TRBV18 and TRBJ1-1; no definite D call. The sequence was obtained from a human donor with non-small cell lung cancer that progressed on radiotherapy plus ipilimumab. Some clones in this sample may be carry-over from other donors' samples. As DNA, the CDR3 is TGTGCCAGCTCACCACAGGGGAACACTGAAGCTTTCTTT. It codes for CASSPQGNTEAFF.